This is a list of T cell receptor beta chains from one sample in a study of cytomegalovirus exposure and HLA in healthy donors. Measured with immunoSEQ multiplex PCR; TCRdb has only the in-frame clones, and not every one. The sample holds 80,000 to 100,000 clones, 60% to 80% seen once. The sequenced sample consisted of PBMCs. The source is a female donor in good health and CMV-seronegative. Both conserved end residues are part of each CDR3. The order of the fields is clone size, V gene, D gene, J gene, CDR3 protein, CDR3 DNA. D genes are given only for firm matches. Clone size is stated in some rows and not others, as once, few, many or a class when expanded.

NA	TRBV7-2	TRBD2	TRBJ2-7	CASSLAQLAGYEQYF	TGTGCCAGCAGCTTAGCGCAGCTAGCGGGTTACGAGCAGTACTTC
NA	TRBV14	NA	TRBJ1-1	CASSQGWGRGETEAFF	TGTGCCAGCAGCCAAGGTTGGGGGAGGGGGGAAACTGAAGCTTTCTTT
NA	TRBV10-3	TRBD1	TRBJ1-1	CAIMQGKGGNTEAFF	TGTGCCATCATGCAGGGAAAAGGGGGCAACACTGAAGCTTTCTTT
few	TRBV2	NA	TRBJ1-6	CASSEEQEYSPLHF	TGTGCCAGCAGTGAGGAACAGGAGTATTCACCCCTCCACTTT
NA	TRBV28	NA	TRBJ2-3	CASSFGGATDTQYF	TGTGCCAGCAGTTTTGGGGGGGCCACAGATACGCAGTATTTT
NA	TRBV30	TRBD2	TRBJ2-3	CAWSVLAGATDTQYF	TGTGCCTGGAGTGTACTAGCGGGAGCCACAGATACGCAGTATTTT
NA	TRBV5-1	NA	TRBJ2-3	CASRQSTDTQYF	TGCGCCAGCAGACAAAGCACAGATACGCAGTATTTT
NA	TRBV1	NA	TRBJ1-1	CTSSQDPRDRGQYTEAFF	TGCACCAGCAGCCAAGATCCCCGGGACAGGGGGCAATACACTGAAGCTTTCTTT
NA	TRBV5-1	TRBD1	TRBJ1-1	CASSPKTTGLGRTEAFF	TGCGCCAGCAGCCCAAAGACGACAGGGCTGGGACGCACTGAAGCTTTCTTT
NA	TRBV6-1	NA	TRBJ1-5	CASSPKGHLNQPQHF	TGTGCCAGCAGTCCGAAGGGACACCTGAATCAGCCCCAGCATTTT
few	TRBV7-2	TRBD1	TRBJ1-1	CASRYGTVSTEAFF	TGTGCCAGCAGGTATGGGACAGTAAGCACTGAAGCTTTCTTT
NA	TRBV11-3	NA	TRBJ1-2	CASSLQDNYGYTF	TGTGCCAGCAGCCTACAGGATAACTATGGCTACACCTTC
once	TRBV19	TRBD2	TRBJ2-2	CASSIGGGTGELFF	TGTGCCAGTAGTATCGGGGGAGGGACCGGGGAGCTGTTTTTT
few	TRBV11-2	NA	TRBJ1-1	CASSLLEGRTEAFF	TGTGCCAGCAGCTTATTGGAGGGGAGGACTGAAGCTTTCTTT
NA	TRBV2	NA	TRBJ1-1	CARESYNTEAFF	TGTGCCAGAGAGTCATACAACACTGAAGCTTTCTTT
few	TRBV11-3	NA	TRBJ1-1	CASSLDQTGWTEAFF	TGTGCCAGCAGCTTAGATCAGACTGGATGGACTGAAGCTTTCTTT
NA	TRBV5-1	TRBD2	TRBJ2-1	CASSLLGLAAHNEQFF	TGCGCCAGCAGCTTGCTAGGGCTAGCGGCCCACAATGAGCAGTTCTTC
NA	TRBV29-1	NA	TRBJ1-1	CSGHRDGAFF	TGCAGCGGCCACAGGGATGGGGCTTTCTTT
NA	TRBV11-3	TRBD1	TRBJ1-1	CASRDRGVTEAFF	TGTGCCAGCAGGGACAGGGGAGTCACTGAAGCTTTCTTT
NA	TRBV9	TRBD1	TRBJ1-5	CASSVSRDRSNQPQHF	TGTGCCAGCAGCGTCAGTAGGGACAGAAGCAATCAGCCCCAGCATTTT
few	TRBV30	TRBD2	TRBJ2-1	CALLAGGQNEQFF	TGTGCCTTACTAGCGGGGGGGCAAAATGAGCAGTTCTTC
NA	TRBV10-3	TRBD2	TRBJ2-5	CAISPGLGGQETQYF	TGTGCCATCAGTCCGGGACTAGGTGGCCAAGAGACCCAGTACTTC
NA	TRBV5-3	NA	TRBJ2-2	CARSFGGRGNTGELFF	TGTGCCAGAAGCTTTGGAGGGAGAGGAAACACCGGGGAGCTGTTTTTT
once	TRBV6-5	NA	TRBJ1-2	CASKRQDYGYTF	TGTGCCAGCAAGCGGCAGGACTATGGCTACACCTTC
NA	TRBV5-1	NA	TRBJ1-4	CASSATSTNEKLFF	TGCGCCAGCAGCGCGACTTCAACTAATGAAAAACTGTTTTTT
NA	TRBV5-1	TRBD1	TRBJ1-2	CASSYDRGREESNYGYTF	TGCGCCAGCAGCTACGACAGGGGGCGCGAAGAGAGTAACTATGGCTACACCTTC
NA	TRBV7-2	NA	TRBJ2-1	CASSFTADEQFF	TGTGCCAGCAGCTTTACTGCCGATGAGCAGTTCTTC
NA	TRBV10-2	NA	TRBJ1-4	CASSDGGNNEKLFF	TGCGCCAGCAGTGACGGCGGGAATAATGAAAAACTGTTTTTT
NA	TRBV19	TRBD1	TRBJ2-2	CASSLNRGTGELFF	TGTGCCAGTAGTTTAAACAGGGGCACCGGGGAGCTGTTTTTT
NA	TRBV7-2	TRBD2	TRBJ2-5	CASRAPGGAGWETQYF	TGTGCCAGCAGGGCTCCGGGGGGGGCAGGTTGGGAGACCCAGTACTTC
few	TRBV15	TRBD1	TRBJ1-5	CATKMGQGYQPQHF	TGTGCCACCAAGATGGGACAGGGGTATCAGCCCCAGCATTTT
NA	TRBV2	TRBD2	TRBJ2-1	CASSEGGLAGSRQFF	TGTGCCAGCAGTGAAGGGGGACTAGCGGGATCTAGGCAGTTCTTC
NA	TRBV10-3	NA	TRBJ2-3	CAISAGADTQYF	TGTGCCATCAGTGCGGGTGCAGATACGCAGTATTTT
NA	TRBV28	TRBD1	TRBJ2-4	CATRGRKNIQYF	TGTGCCACCAGGGGGAGAAAAAACATTCAGTACTTC